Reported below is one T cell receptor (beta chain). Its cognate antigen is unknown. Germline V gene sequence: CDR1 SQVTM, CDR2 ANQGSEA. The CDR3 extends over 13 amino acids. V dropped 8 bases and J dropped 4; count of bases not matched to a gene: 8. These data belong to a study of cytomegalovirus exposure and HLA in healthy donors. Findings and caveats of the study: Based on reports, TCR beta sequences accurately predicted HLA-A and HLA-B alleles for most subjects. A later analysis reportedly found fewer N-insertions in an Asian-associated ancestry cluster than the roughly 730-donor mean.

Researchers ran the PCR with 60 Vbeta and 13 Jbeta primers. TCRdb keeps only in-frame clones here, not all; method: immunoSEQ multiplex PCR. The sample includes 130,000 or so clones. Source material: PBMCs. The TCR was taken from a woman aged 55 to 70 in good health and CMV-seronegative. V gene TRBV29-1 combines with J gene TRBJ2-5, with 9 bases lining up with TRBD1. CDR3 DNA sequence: TGCAGCCTTAGTACAGGGGGCCTAGAGACCCAGTACTTC. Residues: CSLSTGGLETQYF.